This T cell receptor beta chain stems from a study of blood T cell repertoires in COVID-19. Profiling relied on immunoSEQ multiplex PCR, and the TCRdb table lists in-frame clones only, not all of them. This repertoire shows 140,000 or so clones, about 83% found once; its top ten account for about 15%. The length of the CDR3 is 17 residues. The germline V gene encodes CDR1 WNHNN and CDR2 SYGVQD (reference sequence). The V and J ends lost 0 bases and 7 bases, in that order; junction bases with no gene match: 11. Sequencing was performed on peripheral blood. The chain couples TRBV10-1 to TRBJ2-1; 8 bases match TRBD2. This receptor was taken from a man aged 45 to 65 with acute or convalescent COVID-19. The CDR3 loop reads CASSESRGGPTGNEQFF. The CDR3 bases are TGCGCCAGCAGTGAGTCCCGCGGGGGGCCCACAGGGAATGAGCAGTTCTTC.